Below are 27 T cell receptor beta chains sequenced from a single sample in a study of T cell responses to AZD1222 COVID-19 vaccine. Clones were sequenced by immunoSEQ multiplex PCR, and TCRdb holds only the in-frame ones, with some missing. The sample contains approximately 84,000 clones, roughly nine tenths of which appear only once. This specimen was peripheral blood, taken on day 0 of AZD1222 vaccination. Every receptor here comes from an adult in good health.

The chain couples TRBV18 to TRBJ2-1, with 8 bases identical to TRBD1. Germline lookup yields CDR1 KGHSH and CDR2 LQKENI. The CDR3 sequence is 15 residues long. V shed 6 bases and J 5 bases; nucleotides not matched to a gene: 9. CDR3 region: CASSPDRVGHNEQFF. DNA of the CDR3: TGTGCCAGCTCTCCGGACAGGGTAGGCCACAATGAGCAGTTCTTC. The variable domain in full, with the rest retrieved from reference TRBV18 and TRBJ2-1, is NAGVMQNPRHLVRRRGQEARLRCSPMKGHSHVYWYRQLPEEGLKFMVYLQKENIIDESGMPKERFSAEFPKEGPSILRIQQVVRGDSAAYFCASSPDRVGHNEQFFGPGTRLTVL.

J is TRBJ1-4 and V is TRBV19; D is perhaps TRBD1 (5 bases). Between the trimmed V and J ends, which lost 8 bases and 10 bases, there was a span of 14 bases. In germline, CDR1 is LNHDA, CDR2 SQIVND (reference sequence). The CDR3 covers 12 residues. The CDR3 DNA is TGTGCCAGTTCCACTTCGGGGGGAAAACTGTTTTTT. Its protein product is CASSTSGGKLFF.

This CDR3 is CASSSGYRVVEGETQYF. Here the CDR3 DNA reads TGCGCCAGCAGCTCGGGGTACAGGGTGGTGGAAGGAGAGACCCAGTACTTC. The genes are TRBV5-1 and TRBJ2-5, with D perhaps TRBD1 (6 bases). Germline CDR1 and CDR2: SGHRS and YFSETQ. The V end was cut by 3 bases, the J end by 4 bases, with 22 bases between. The CDR3 is 17 residues long. Full variable domain (missing parts from reference TRBV5-1 and TRBJ2-5): KAGVTQTPRYLIKTRGQQVTLSCSPISGHRSVSWYQQTPGQGLQFLFEYFSETQRNKGNFPGRFSGRQFSNSRSEMNVSTLELGDSALYLCASSSGYRVVEGETQYFGPGTRLLVL.

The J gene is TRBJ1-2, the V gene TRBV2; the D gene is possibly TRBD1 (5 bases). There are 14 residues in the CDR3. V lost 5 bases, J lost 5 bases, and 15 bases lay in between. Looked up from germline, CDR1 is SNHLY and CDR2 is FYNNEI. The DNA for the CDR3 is TGTGCCAGCAGTTTGGACGGGGGGAGGTATGGCTACACCTTC. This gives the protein CASSLDGGRYGYTF.

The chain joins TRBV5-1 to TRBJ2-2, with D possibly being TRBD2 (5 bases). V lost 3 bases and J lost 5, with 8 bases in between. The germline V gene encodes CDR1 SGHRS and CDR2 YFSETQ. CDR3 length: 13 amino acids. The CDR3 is CASSSEATGELFF. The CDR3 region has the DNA TGCGCCAGCAGCTCGGAGGCGACCGGGGAGCTGTTTTTT.

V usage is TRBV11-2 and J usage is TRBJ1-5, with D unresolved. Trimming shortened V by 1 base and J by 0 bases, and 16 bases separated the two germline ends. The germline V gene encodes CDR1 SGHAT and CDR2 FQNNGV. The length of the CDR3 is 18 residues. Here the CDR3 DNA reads TGTGCCAGCAGCTTAGGATCCTTGGACTATTATAGCAATCAGCCCCAGCATTTT. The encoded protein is CASSLGSLDYYSNQPQHF.

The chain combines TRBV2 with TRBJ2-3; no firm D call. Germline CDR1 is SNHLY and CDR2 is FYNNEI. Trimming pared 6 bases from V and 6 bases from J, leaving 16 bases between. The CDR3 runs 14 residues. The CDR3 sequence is CASSRNLPEDTQYF. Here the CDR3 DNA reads TGTGCCAGCAGCCGGAACCTCCCCGAGGATACGCAGTATTTT.

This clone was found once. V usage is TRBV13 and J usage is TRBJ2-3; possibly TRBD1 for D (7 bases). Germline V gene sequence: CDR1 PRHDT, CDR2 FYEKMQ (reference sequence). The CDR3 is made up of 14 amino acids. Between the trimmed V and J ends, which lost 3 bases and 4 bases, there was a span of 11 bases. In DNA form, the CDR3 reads TGTGCCAGCAGCTTCAGGGGGGCCGCAGATACGCAGTATTTT. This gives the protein CASSFRGAADTQYF. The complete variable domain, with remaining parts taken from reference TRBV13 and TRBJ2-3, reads AAGVIQSPRHLIKEKRETATLKCYPIPRHDTVYWYQQGPGQDPQFLISFYEKMQSDKGSIPDRFSAQQFSDYHSELNMSSLELGDSALYFCASSFRGAADTQYFGPGTRLTVL.

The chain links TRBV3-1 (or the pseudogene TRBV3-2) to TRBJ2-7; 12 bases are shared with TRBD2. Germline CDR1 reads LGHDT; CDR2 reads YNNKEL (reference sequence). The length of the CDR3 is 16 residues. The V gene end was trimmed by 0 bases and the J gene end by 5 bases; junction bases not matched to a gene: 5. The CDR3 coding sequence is TGTGCCAGCAGCCAAGATAGAAGGACTAGCGGGAACGAGCAGTACTTC. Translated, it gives CASSQDRRTSGNEQYF.

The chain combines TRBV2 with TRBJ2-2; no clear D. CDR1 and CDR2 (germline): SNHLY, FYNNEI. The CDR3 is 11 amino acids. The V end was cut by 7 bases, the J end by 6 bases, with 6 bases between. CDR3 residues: CASNDPGELFF. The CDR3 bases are TGTGCCAGCAATGACCCCGGGGAGCTGTTTTTT.

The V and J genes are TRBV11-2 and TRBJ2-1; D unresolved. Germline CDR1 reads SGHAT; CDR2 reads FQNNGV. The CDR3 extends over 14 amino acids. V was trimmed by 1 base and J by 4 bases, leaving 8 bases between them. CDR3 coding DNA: TGTGCCAGCAGCTTAGGGGCCAATTACAATGAGCAGTTCTTC. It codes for CASSLGANYNEQFF.

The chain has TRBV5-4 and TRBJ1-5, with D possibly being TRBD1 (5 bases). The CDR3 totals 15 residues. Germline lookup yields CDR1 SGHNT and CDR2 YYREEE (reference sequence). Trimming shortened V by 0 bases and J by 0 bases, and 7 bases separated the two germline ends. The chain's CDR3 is CASSLGGNSNQPQHF. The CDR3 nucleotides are TGTGCCAGCAGCTTGGGGGGGAATAGCAATCAGCCCCAGCATTTT.

This chain's CDR3 is CASSSGRPRTDTQYF. As DNA, the CDR3 is TGTGCCAGCAGCAGCGGGAGGCCGCGCACAGATACGCAGTATTTT. The chain is built from TRBV7-3 and TRBJ2-3; 9 bases fit TRBD2. Germline assignment: CDR1 SGHTA and CDR2 FQGTGA. The CDR3 is 15 amino acids. Germline trimming cut 5 bases from V and 1 base from J; bases unmatched to any gene: 4. Combining the CDR3 with reference TRBV7-3 and TRBJ2-3 gives the whole variable domain GAGVSQTPSNKVTEKGKYVELRCDPISGHTALYWYRQSLGQGPEFLIYFQGTGAADDSGLPNDRFFAVRPEGSVSTLKIQRTERGDSAVYLCASSSGRPRTDTQYFGPGTRLTVL.

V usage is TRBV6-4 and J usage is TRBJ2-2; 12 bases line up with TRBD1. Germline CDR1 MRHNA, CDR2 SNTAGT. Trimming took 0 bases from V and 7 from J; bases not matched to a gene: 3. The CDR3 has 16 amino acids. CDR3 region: CASSDSGQGADGELFF. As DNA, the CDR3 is TGTGCCAGCAGTGACTCGGGACAGGGGGCCGACGGGGAGCTGTTTTTT.

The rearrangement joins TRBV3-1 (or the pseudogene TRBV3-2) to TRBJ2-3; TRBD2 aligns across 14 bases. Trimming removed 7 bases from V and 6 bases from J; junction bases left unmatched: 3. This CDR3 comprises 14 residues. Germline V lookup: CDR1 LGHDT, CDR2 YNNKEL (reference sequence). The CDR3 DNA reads TGTGCCAGCACCCGGACTAGCGGGAGGGATACGCAGTATTTT. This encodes CASTRTSGRDTQYF.

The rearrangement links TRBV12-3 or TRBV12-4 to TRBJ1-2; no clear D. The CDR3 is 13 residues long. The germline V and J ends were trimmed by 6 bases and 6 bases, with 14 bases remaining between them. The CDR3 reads CASSRLGLNGYTF. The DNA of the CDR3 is TGTGCCAGCAGCAGACTTGGCTTGAATGGCTACACCTTC.

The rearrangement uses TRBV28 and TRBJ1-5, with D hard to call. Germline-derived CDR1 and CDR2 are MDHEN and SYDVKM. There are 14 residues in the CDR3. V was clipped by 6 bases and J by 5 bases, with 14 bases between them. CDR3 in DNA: TGTGCCAGCAGCCCTCCGGACCTTTATCAGCCCCAGCATTTT. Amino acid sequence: CASSPPDLYQPQHF.

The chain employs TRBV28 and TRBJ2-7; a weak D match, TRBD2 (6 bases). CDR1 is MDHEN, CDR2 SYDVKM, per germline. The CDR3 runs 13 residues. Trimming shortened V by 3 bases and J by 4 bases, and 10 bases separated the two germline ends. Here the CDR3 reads CASSFSGIYEQYF. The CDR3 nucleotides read TGTGCCAGCAGTTTTAGCGGAATTTACGAGCAGTACTTC.

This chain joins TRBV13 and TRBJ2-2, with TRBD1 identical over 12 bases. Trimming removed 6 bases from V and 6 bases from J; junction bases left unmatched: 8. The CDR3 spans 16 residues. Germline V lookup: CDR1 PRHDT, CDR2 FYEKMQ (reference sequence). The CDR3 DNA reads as TGTGCCAGCAGTCCTCCGGGACAGGGGGCATCCGGGGAGCTGTTTTTT. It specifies CASSPPGQGASGELFF.

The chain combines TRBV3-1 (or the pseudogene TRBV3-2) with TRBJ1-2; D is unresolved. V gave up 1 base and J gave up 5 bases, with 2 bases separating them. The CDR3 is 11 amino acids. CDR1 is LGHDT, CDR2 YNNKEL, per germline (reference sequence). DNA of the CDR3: TGTGCCAGCAGCCAAGCGTATGGCTACACCTTC. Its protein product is CASSQAYGYTF.

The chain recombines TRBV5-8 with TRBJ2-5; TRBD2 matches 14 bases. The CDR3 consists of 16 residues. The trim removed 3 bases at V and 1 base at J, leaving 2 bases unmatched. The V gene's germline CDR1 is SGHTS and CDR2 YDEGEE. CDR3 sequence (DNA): TGTGCCAGCAGCTCCGGACTAGCGGGAGGCCAAGAGACCCAGTACTTC. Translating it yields CASSSGLAGGQETQYF.

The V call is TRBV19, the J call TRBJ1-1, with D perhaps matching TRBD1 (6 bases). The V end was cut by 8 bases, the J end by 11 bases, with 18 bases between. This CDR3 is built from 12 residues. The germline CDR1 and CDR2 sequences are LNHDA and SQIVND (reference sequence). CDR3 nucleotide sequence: TGTGCCAGTTACCCCTTGGGGGCTGGGGCTTTCTTT. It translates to CASYPLGAGAFF. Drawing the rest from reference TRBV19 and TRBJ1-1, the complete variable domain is DGGITQSPKYLFRKEGQNVTLSCEQNLNHDAMYWYRQDPGQGLRLIYYSQIVNDFQKGDIAEGYSVSREKKESFPLTVTSAQKNPTAFYLCASYPLGAGAFFGQGTRLTVV.

CDR3 loop: CASSLDLIPNSPLHF. The DNA for the CDR3 is TGTGCCAGCAGCTTAGACTTAATCCCTAATTCACCCCTCCACTTT. This chain links TRBV7-8 with TRBJ1-6; D is ambiguous. The CDR3 runs to 15 residues. V was trimmed by 1 base and J by 6 bases, leaving 10 bases between them. Germline values: CDR1 SGHVS, CDR2 FQNEAQ.

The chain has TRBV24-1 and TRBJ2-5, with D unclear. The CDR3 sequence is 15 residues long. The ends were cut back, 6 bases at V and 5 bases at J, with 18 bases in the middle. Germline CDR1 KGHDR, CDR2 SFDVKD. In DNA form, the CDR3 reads TGTGCCACCAGTTCAGACCATAGCAGTCGGGAGACCCAGTACTTC. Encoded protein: CATSSDHSSRETQYF.

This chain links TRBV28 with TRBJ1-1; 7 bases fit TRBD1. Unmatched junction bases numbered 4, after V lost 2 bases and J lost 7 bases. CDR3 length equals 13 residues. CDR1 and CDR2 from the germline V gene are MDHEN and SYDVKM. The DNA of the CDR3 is TGTGCCAGCAGTTTAGAAGGGACAGTTGAAGCTTTCTTT. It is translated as CASSLEGTVEAFF.

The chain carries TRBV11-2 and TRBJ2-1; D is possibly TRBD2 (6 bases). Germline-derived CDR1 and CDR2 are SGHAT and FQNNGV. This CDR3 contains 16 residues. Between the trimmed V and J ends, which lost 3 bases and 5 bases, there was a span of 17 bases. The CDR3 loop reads CASSFSGTSRHNEQFF. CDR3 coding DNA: TGTGCCAGCAGCTTTAGCGGAACCAGCAGACACAATGAGCAGTTCTTC. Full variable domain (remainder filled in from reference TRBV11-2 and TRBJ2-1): EAGVAQSPRYKIIEKRQSVAFWCNPISGHATLYWYQQILGQGPKLLIQFQNNGVVDDSQLPKDRFSAERLKGVDSTLKIQPAKLEDSAVYLCASSFSGTSRHNEQFFGPGTRLTVL.

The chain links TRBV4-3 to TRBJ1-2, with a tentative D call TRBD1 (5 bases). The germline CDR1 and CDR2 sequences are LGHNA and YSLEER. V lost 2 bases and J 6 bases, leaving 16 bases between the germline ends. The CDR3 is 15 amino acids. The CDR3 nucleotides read TGCGCCAGCAGCCAAAGGGAGGGGTCTGTCGATGGCTACACCTTC. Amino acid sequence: CASSQREGSVDGYTF.